Sequencing of this T cell receptor beta chain was carried out in a study of blood T cells in healthy people across ages (dated by TCRdb to about 2015). Describing the broader study: Template switching captured roughly one uniquely barcoded TCR beta cDNA molecule per two T cells in model experiments. Age-related changes in TCR beta repertoire diversity were measured in the study by deep sequencing normalized with unique cDNA molecular identifiers. The donors were split into four age groups: young (average about 15 years), middle-aged (39), aged (roughly 60) and long-lived (about 74). The study analyzed two additional independent replicas of 1 million unique cDNA reads from the same blood draw for two donors, one aged 18 to 29 and one aged 80 or older.

The germline V gene supplies CDR1 SQVTM and CDR2 ANQGSEA. The CDR3 measures 13 amino acids from cysteine to phenylalanine. Only CDR3 DNA is held: 39 bases, read in frame from base 1. Relative to germline, V is 4 bases shorter and J is 0 bases shorter, with 7 bases between their ends. Systemically healthy Caucasian individuals from Russia, approximately 39 in total and aged roughly 6 to 100 years, were included as donors. Roughly 10 milliliters of peripheral blood were drawn from each donor into EDTA-treated Vacutainer tubes. Ficoll-Paque density-gradient centrifugation was used to isolate PBMCs, with at least 7 million per sample. Trizol reagent was used to extract total RNA from PBMCs, with at least 6 micrograms per sample. For every donor, flow cytometry on a PBMC aliquot measured the percentage of naive CD45RAhigh/CD27high T cells. Concerning this clonotype: Its target antigen remains unknown. No much larger clonotype is one base removed from it; base qualities were not supplied.

Library construction relied on 5' RACE. Sequencer: Illumina HiSeq 2500. A second PCR of roughly 6 to 11 cycles was run with a J-beta primer mix and a sample-barcoded 5' primer. A unique molecular identifier was introduced onto each TCR beta cDNA molecule by a template-switch 5' adaptor carrying 12 random nucleotides. Each sample yielded at least 2.5 million CDR3-containing paired-end reads. First-strand cDNA synthesis was performed from all RNA using the Mint cDNA synthesis kit, with priming by a TRBC-specific oligonucleotide. All cDNA was treated with uracil-DNA glycosylase and then went through a first 18-cycle PCR with the universal primers M1SS and BC2_uni_R. In the authors' own workflow: For normalization, 1 million high-quality reads, each with a distinct molecular identifier, were randomly selected from each sample. Reads with shared molecular identifiers were discarded instead of being binned into consensus sequences. CDR3 identification, clonotype clustering and error correction used MiTCR with a Q25 quality threshold and the strictest error-elimination algorithm. Lower-bound total TCR beta diversity was estimated with a nonparametric unseen species model using Euler transformation. In TCRdb, the public reads were trimmed at Q25 with fastp and aligned with MiXCR, with productive beta chains retained. Rows matching on CDR3 protein sequence are summarized as one entry with the most common DNA and genes. TCRdb's processing, not the authors' own work, is the source of the V and J calls. Present in this sample are over 450,000 distinct CDR3 sequences, more than 20% of which were seen just once. Roughly 10% of the sample is taken by the ten largest.

Overall study outcomes, separate from this receptor: Because donor CMV infection status was unknown, age-related changes in expanded clonotypes were potentially confounded. Estimates of total diversity from one million sequenced T cells were regarded as lower bounds and underestimates. Compared with the aged group, the long-lived group had more naive CD4+ T cells, fewer expanded clones and increased TCR diversity, a pattern suggesting age selection. As age increased, observed TCR beta diversity per million T cells dropped in a roughly linear way, and a significant reduction was already evident by age about 40. There was a strong correlation between observed TCR beta diversity and the percentage of naive T cells measured by flow cytometry. Since profiling was done on bulk unsorted PBMCs, naive and antigen-experienced compartments could not be conclusively compared.

This sample also belongs to another study, concerning T cells of mothers and their children. From that second study: The donors were nine systemically healthy Caucasian individuals, made up of three mothers and their six children. cDNA synthesis used all of the extracted RNA, with 1.5 ug of RNA in each 15 ul reaction. In the second PCR, the M1S primer introduced both the sample barcodes and 2-4 random nucleotides. Each mother yielded over 9 million TCR beta CDR3 reads and each child 2.5 million to 3 million reads. Thymic selection similarly shapes TCR recombination output in related and unrelated pairs, with minor effect from inherited differences. Related mother-child pairs always showed normalized repertoire overlap that was slightly higher than in unrelated mother-child pairs, though the difference was never significant. No persistent microchimeric T cell clones were found, with a detection sensitivity of 85 to 100 clones per million clonotypes. Deep NGS was used in the study to compare the TCR beta repertoires of mothers and children and to look for features that separate related mother-child pairs from unrelated individuals. On average, the children were approximately 11 +/- 4 years old, while the mothers were about 40 +/- 4 years old. After adapters were ligated using NEBNext reagents, the libraries underwent 100+100 nt paired-end sequencing on an Illumina HiSeq 2000. Mother and child libraries were prepared a month apart and sequenced in separate runs to prevent cross-contamination. For each donor, somewhere between roughly 450,000 and 2,100,000 distinct TCR beta clonotypes were identified. Naive TCR beta clonotypes were estimated from low-frequency clonotypes matched to each donor's FACS-determined naive share, without sorting.

The rearranged chain carries TRBV29-1 and TRBJ1-3, and possibly TRBD1, on 6 matching bases. The source of this sequence is a boy aged 5-17 years in good health. Sequencing was carried out using blood. The bases read TGCAGCGTTGTAGGGGGCTCTGGAAACACCATATATTTT. This yields the protein CSVVGGSGNTIYF.